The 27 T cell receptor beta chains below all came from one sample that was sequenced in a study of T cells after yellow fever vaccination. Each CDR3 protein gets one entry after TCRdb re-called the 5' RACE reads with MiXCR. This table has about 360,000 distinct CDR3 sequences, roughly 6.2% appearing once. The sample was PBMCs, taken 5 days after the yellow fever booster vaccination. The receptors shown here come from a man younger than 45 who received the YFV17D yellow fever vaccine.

CDR3 in amino acids: CAIRDSGGGEQYF. The CDR3 region has the DNA TGTGCCATCAGGGACAGCGGCGGAGGCGAGCAGTACTTC. The rearrangement uses TRBV10-3 and TRBJ2-7; D may be TRBD1 (6 bases). Trimming took off 6 bases at V and 6 bases at J, with 15 bases between the two ends. The CDR3 spans 13 residues. The germline V gene has CDR1 ENHRY and CDR2 SYGVKD.

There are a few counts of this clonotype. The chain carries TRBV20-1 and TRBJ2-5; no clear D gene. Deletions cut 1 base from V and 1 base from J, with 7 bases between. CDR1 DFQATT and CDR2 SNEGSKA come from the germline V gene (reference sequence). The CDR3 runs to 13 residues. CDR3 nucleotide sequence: TGCAGTGCTAGAGCGGAGTCCCAAGAGACCCAGTACTTC. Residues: CSARAESQETQYF.

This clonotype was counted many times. This CDR3 reads CASRSLRDEQYF. The DNA for the CDR3 is TGTGCCAGCAGATCCCTACGGGACGAGCAGTACTTC. The chain couples TRBV6-2 or TRBV6-3 to TRBJ2-7; D is ambiguous. The CDR3 has 12 residues. The V gene lost 6 bases and the J gene lost 5 bases, with 11 bases spanning the gap. Germline V gives CDR1 MNHEY, CDR2 SVGEGT.

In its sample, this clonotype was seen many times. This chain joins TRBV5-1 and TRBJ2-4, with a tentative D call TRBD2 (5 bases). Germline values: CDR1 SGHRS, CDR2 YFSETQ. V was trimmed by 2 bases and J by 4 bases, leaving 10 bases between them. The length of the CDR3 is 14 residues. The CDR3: CASSFGRDKNIQYF. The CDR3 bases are TGCGCCAGCAGCTTCGGCCGGGATAAAAACATTCAGTACTTC.

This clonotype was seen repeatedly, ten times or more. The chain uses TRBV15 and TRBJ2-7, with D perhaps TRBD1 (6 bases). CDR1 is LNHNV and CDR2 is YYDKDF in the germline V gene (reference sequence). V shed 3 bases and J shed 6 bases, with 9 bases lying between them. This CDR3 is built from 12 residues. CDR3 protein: CATSSTGFEQYF. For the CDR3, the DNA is TGTGCCACCAGCAGTACAGGGTTCGAGCAGTACTTC.

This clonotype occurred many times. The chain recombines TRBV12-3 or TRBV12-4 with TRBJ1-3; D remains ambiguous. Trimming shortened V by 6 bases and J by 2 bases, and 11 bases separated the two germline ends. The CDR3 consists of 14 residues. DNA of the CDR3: TGTGCCAGCAGAAACTCTGGCGCTGGAAACACCATATATTTT. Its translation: CASRNSGAGNTIYF.

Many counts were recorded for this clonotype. Here the CDR3 reads CAWSVPGRYNEQFF. The CDR3 bases are TGTGCCTGGAGTGTCCCCGGGAGGTACAATGAGCAGTTCTTC. The chain links TRBV30 to TRBJ2-1; TRBD2 aligns across 7 bases. CDR1 GTSNPN and CDR2 SVGIG come from the germline V gene (reference sequence). V shed 0 bases, J shed 4 bases, and the junction held 3 bases outside the gene matches. The CDR3 contains 14 residues.

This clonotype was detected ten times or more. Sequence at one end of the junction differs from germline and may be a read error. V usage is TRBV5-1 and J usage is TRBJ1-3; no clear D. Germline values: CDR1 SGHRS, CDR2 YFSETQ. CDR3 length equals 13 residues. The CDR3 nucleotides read TGCGCCAGCAGCTTGGGCGGTGGAGACACCATATATTTT. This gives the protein CASSLGGGDTIYF.

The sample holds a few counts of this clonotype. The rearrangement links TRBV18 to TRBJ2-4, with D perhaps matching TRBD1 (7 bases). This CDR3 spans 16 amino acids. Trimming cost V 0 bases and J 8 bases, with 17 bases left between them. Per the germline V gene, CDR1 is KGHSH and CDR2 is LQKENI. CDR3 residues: CASSPPEGAPGHIQYF. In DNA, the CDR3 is TGTGCCAGCTCACCACCGGAGGGGGCGCCCGGTCACATTCAGTACTTC.

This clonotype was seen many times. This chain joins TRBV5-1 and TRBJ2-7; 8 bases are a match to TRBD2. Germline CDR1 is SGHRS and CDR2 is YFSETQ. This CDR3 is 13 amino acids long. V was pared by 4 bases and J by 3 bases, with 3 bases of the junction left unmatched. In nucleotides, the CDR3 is TGCGCCAGCAGCAGTAGCGGGGTCTACGAGCAGTACTTC. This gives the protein CASSSSGVYEQYF. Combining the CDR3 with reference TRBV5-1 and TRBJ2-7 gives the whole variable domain KAGVTQTPRYLIKTRGQQVTLSCSPISGHRSVSWYQQTPGQGLQFLFEYFSETQRNKGNFPGRFSGRQFSNSRSEMNVSTLELGDSALYLCASSSSGVYEQYFGPGTRLTVT.

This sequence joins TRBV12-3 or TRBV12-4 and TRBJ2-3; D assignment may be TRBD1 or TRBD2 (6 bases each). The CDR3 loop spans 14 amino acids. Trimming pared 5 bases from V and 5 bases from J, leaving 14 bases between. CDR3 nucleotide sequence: TGTGCCAGCAGTCCCCGGAGGGGGGTAGATACGCAGTATTTT. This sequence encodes CASSPRRGVDTQYF.

The CDR3 DNA reads as TGTGCCAGCTACAGGGATGAGACCCAGTACTTC. Its translation is CASYRDETQYF. J is TRBJ2-5 and V is TRBV12-3 or TRBV12-4; a possible D gene is TRBD1 (6 bases). V was clipped by 8 bases and J by 5 bases, with 9 bases between them. The CDR3 totals 11 residues.

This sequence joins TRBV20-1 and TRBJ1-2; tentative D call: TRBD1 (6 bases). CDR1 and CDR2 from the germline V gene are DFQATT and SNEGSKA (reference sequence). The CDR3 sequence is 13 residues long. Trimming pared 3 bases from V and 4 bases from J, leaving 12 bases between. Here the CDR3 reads CSASKTGSYGYTF. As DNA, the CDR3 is TGCAGTGCTAGCAAGACAGGATCCTATGGCTACACCTTC.

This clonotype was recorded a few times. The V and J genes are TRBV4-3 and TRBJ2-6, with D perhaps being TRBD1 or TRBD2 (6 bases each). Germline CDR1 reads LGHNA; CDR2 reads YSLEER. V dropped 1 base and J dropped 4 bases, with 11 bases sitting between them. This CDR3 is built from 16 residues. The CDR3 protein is CASSQVGGLGANVLTF. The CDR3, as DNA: TGCGCCAGCAGCCAAGTTGGGGGGCTCGGGGCCAACGTCCTGACTTTC.

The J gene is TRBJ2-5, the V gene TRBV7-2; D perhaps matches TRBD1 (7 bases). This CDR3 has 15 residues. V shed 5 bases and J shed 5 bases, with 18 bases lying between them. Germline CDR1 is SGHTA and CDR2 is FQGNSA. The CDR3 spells CASSQGGVLRETQYF. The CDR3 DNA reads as TGTGCCAGCAGCCAGGGGGGCGTCTTGAGGGAGACCCAGTACTTC.

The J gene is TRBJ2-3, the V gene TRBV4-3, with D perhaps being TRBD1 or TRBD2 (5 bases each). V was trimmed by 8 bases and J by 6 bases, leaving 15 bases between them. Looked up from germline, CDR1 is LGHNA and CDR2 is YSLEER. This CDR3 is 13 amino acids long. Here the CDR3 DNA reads TGCGCCAGCGGTCCGGGACCTGGGGATACGCAGTATTTT. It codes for CASGPGPGDTQYF.

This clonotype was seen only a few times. The CDR3: CASREMETQYF. The CDR3 region has the DNA TGCGCCAGCAGGGAAATGGAGACCCAGTACTTC. This sequence joins TRBV5-1 and TRBJ2-5; D not certain. The CDR3 spans 11 residues. Between the trimmed V and J ends, which lost 5 bases and 5 bases, there was a span of 7 bases. Per the germline V gene, CDR1 is SGHRS and CDR2 is YFSETQ.

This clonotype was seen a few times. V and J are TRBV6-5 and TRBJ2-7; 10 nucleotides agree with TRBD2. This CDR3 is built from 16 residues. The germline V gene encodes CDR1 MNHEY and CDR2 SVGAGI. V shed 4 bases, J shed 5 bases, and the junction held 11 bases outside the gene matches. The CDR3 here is CASSSPSSGSSNEQYF. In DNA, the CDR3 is TGTGCCAGCAGTTCCCCCTCTAGCGGGAGTAGCAACGAGCAGTACTTC.

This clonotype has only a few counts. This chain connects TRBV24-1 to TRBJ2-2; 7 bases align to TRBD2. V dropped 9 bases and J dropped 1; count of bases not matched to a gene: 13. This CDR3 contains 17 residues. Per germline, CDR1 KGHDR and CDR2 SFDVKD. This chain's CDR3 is CATRHRAGEENTGELFF. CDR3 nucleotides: TGTGCCACCCGACATCGGGCGGGAGAGGAGAACACCGGGGAGCTGTTTTTT.

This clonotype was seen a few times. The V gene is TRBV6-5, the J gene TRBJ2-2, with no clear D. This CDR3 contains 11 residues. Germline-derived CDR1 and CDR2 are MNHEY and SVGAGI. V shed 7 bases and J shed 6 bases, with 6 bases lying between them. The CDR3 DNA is TGTGCCAGCACACCTCCCGGGGAGCTGTTTTTT. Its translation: CASTPPGELFF.

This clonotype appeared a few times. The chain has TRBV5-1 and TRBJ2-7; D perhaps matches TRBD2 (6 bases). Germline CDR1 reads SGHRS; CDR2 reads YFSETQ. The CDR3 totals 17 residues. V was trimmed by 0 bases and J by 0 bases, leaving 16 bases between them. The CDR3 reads CASSLGPSERGSYEQYF. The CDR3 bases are TGCGCCAGCAGCTTGGGTCCTAGCGAAAGGGGCTCCTACGAGCAGTACTTC.

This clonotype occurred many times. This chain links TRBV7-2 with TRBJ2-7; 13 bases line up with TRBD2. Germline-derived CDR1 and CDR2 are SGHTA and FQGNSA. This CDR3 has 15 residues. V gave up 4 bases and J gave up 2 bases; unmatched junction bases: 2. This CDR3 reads CASSSTSGRAYEQYF. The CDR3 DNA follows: TGTGCCAGCAGCTCAACTAGCGGGAGGGCCTACGAGCAGTACTTC.

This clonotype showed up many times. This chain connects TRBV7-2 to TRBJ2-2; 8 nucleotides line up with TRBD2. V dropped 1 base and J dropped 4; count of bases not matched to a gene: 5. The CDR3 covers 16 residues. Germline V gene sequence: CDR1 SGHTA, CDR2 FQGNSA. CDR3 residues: CASSLGIAGRTGELFF. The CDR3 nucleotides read TGTGCCAGCAGCTTAGGGATAGCGGGACGCACCGGGGAGCTGTTTTTT.

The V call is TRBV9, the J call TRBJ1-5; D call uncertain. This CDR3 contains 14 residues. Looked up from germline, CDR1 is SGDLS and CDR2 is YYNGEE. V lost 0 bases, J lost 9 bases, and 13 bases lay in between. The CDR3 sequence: CASSVGVGISPQHF. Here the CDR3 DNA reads TGTGCCAGCAGCGTAGGGGTAGGGATTTCGCCCCAGCATTTT.

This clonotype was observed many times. CDR3 loop: CAWSAGNTLIDYEQYF. CDR3 in DNA: TGTGCCTGGAGTGCTGGGAACACCCTGATCGACTACGAGCAGTACTTC. The V call is TRBV30, the J call TRBJ2-7; D uncertain. CDR1 GTSNPN and CDR2 SVGIG come from the germline V gene (reference sequence). The CDR3 sequence is 16 residues long. Trimming shortened V by 1 base and J by 3 bases, and 19 bases separated the two germline ends.

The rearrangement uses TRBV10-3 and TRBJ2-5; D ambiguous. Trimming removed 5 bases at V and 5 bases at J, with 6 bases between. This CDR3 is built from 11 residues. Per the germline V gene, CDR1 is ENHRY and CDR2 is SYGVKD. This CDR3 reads CAISQKETQYF. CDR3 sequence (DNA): TGTGCCATCAGTCAGAAGGAGACCCAGTACTTC.

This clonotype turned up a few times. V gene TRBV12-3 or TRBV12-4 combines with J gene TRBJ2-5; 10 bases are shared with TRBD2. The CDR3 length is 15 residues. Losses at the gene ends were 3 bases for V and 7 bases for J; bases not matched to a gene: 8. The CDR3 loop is CASSLSSGSMGTQYF. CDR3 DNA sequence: TGTGCCAGCAGTTTGTCTAGCGGGAGTATGGGGACCCAGTACTTC.